Following are 24 T cell receptor beta chains from one sample sequenced in a study of immune cell composition in non-small cell lung cancer. Sequencing was performed with immunoSEQ multiplex PCR; in TCRdb, only in-frame clones are kept and a portion is missing. The sample contains roughly 2,600 clones, 78% of which appear only once. Sequenced input: lung tumor tissue. These TCRs come from a human donor with non-small cell lung cancer.

The V and J genes are TRBV5-6 and TRBJ2-3, with 7 bases matching TRBD2. This CDR3 has 16 residues. V dropped 0 bases and J dropped 2; count of bases not matched to a gene: 6. CDR1 SGHDT and CDR2 YYEEEE come from the germline V gene. CDR3 in amino acids: CASSLGLAEITDTQYF. DNA for the CDR3: TGTGCCAGCAGCTTGGGGCTAGCGGAGATCACAGATACGCAGTATTTT.

This sequence joins TRBV27 and TRBJ2-1, with TRBD1 as a possible D gene (6 bases). Germline CDR1 reads MNHEY; CDR2 reads SMNVEV (reference sequence). V lost 2 bases and J 8 bases, leaving 13 bases between the germline ends. The CDR3 totals 14 residues. CDR3 sequence reads: CASSLRTELYEQFF. Written as DNA, the CDR3 is TGTGCCAGCAGTTTAAGGACAGAATTGTATGAGCAGTTCTTC.

J is TRBJ2-2 and V is TRBV11-3, with 7 bases aligning to TRBD2. The trim removed 10 bases at V and 1 base at J, leaving 9 bases unmatched. CDR1 and CDR2 from the germline V gene are SGHNT and YENEEA. The CDR3 has 15 residues. The CDR3 DNA reads as TGTGCCACCAGTCGCGGCGGGGGGAACACCGGGGAGCTGTTTTTT. It yields the protein CATSRGGGNTGELFF.

This clone was observed a handful of times. CDR3: CSVSDGVSGANVLTF. The DNA for the CDR3 is TGCAGCGTTTCGGACGGGGTCTCTGGGGCCAACGTCCTGACTTTC. The chain links TRBV29-1 to TRBJ2-6; D is possibly TRBD2 (5 bases). V was clipped by 5 bases and J by 0 bases, with 11 bases between them. Germline lookup yields CDR1 SQVTM and CDR2 ANQGSEA. CDR3 size: 15 residues.

This clone is large within its sample. The rearrangement joins TRBV5-1 to TRBJ1-3; D possibly corresponds to TRBD1 (6 bases). The CDR3 contains 15 residues. CDR1 and CDR2 from the germline V gene are SGHRS and YFSETQ. V lost 3 bases to trimming and J lost 5 bases, with 15 bases between them. CDR3 in amino acids: CASSWTTGNRNTIYF. The CDR3 nucleotides read TGCGCCAGCAGCTGGACCACAGGGAACAGAAACACCATATATTTT.

This chain connects TRBV4-1 to TRBJ1-5; 9 bases are shared with TRBD1. The CDR3 has 18 residues. Trimming at V came to 1 base and at J to 2 bases, leaving 9 bases not matched to a gene. Germline CDR1 reads MGHRA; CDR2 reads YSYEKL. CDR3: CASSQGGDRGGGNQPQHF. The CDR3 bases are TGCGCCAGCAGCCAAGGGGGCGACAGGGGGGGTGGCAATCAGCCCCAGCATTTT.

This chain joins TRBV19 and TRBJ2-7; 10 nucleotides line up with TRBD2. After removal of 7 bases from V and 5 bases from J, the junction contained 11 bases not matched to a gene. The germline CDR1 and CDR2 sequences are LNHDA and SQIVND (reference sequence). The CDR3 loop spans 15 amino acids. The CDR3 DNA follows: TGTGCCAGTACCCCGTCCCCTAGCGGGAGCAACGAGCAGTACTTC. Translating gives CASTPSPSGSNEQYF.

This clone was seen a handful of times. This rearrangement joins TRBV15 to TRBJ1-5; no definite D call. Germline V gives CDR1 LNHNV, CDR2 YYDKDF (reference sequence). V shed 3 bases and J shed 5 bases, with 8 bases lying between them. The CDR3 is 13 amino acids. CDR3 sequence (DNA): TGTGCCACCAGCAGGAGTCTCTATCAGCCCCAGCATTTT. Its protein product is CATSRSLYQPQHF. Complete variable domain (other parts from reference TRBV15 and TRBJ1-5): DAMVIQNPRYQVTQFGKPVTLSCSQTLNHNVMYWYQQKSSQAPKLLFHYYDKDFNNEADTPDNFQSRRPNTSFCFLDIRSPGLGDTAMYLCATSRSLYQPQHFGDGTRLSIL.

The CDR3 reads CASSWTGFTEAFF. CDR3 sequence (DNA): TGTGCCAGCAGTTGGACAGGGTTCACTGAAGCTTTCTTT. The rearrangement uses TRBV7-9 and TRBJ1-1; 8 positions match TRBD1. Germline lookup yields CDR1 SEHNR and CDR2 FQNEAQ (reference sequence). V lost 6 bases to trimming and J lost 4 bases; unmatched junction nucleotides: 4. The CDR3 spans 13 residues.

In its sample, this clone was seen once. This chain uses TRBV15 with TRBJ2-7; D perhaps matches TRBD1 (6 bases). Trimming shortened V by 0 bases and J by 4 bases, and 25 bases separated the two germline ends. The V gene's germline CDR1 is LNHNV and CDR2 YYDKDF (reference sequence). The CDR3 sequence is 19 residues long. Written as DNA, the CDR3 is TGTGCCACCAGCAGAGATCGGATCCCCCTACAGGGAAGGGAATACGAGCAGTACTTC. It encodes CATSRDRIPLQGREYEQYF.

This chain connects TRBV19 to TRBJ2-3; 10 bases are shared with TRBD1. CDR3 size: 15 residues. The germline gives CDR1 LNHDA, CDR2 SQIVND (reference sequence). V gave up 5 bases and J gave up 3 bases; unmatched junction bases: 5. This CDR3 reads CASSWGQGSTDTQYF. The CDR3 bases are TGTGCCAGTAGTTGGGGACAGGGGTCGACAGATACGCAGTATTTT.

The chain joins TRBV6-5 to TRBJ2-7; 8 bases are a match to TRBD2. The CDR3 contains 15 residues. The V and J ends lost 8 bases and 3 bases, in that order; junction bases with no gene match: 12. The germline V gene encodes CDR1 MNHEY and CDR2 SVGAGI. The CDR3: CASPPTGTSGYEQYF. Here the CDR3 DNA reads TGTGCCAGCCCGCCCACCGGGACTAGTGGCTACGAGCAGTACTTC.

V is TRBV7-8 and J is TRBJ1-1, with D uncertain. This CDR3 contains 16 residues. Trimming removed 4 bases at V and 10 bases at J, with 25 bases between. From germline, CDR1 is SGHVS and CDR2 FQNEAQ. The CDR3 DNA reads TGTGCCAGCAGCTCATACCTACGTCCTGACGGAGGAGGAGCTTTCTTT. As protein: CASSSYLRPDGGGAFF.

The rearrangement joins TRBV18 to TRBJ2-7; the match to TRBD1 covers 7 bases. The germline V gene has CDR1 KGHSH and CDR2 LQKENI. V lost 1 base and J lost 5; bases outside the gene matches: 5. The CDR3 is 14 residues long. The CDR3 protein is CASSPQGARNEQYF. The CDR3 nucleotides read TGTGCCAGCTCACCACAGGGGGCTCGGAACGAGCAGTACTTC.

The rearrangement links TRBV28 to TRBJ2-2, with D perhaps TRBD2 (6 bases). Germline CDR1 MDHEN, CDR2 SYDVKM. Deletions cut 7 bases from V and 5 bases from J, with 14 bases between. This CDR3 contains 14 residues. The chain's CDR3 is CASTDGSRTGELFF. CDR3 coding DNA: TGTGCCAGCACCGACGGGAGTCGGACCGGGGAGCTGTTTTTT.

The chain carries TRBV6-1 and TRBJ2-2, with a tentative D call TRBD1 (6 bases). Trimming cost V 2 bases and J 7 bases, with 17 bases left between them. The CDR3 spans 16 residues. Germline CDR1 MNHNS, CDR2 SASEGT. CDR3 coding DNA: TGTGCCAGCAGTGAATTCGGCAGGGGTATCATCGGGGAGCTGTTTTTT. It codes for CASSEFGRGIIGELFF.

This rearrangement joins TRBV5-6 to TRBJ2-5; 8 bases line up with TRBD1. V dropped 0 bases and J dropped 7; count of bases not matched to a gene: 5. The V gene's germline CDR1 is SGHDT and CDR2 YYEEEE. The CDR3 consists of 14 residues. CDR3 in amino acids: CASSLADRAGTQYF. The CDR3 DNA is TGTGCCAGCAGCTTGGCGGACAGGGCCGGGACCCAGTACTTC.

This clone was seen a handful of times. The chain employs TRBV7-9 and TRBJ1-4; D is undetermined. This CDR3 contains 15 residues. The germline gives CDR1 SEHNR, CDR2 FQNEAQ (reference sequence). V shed 5 bases and J shed 8 bases, with 18 bases lying between them. CDR3 bases: TGTGCCAGCAGCCCCCGGGGAGCCCTGGAGGAAAAACTGTTTTTT. Protein sequence: CASSPRGALEEKLFF.

This clone was detected once. The chain joins TRBV5-1 to TRBJ1-4; 11 positions match TRBD1. CDR1 and CDR2 from the germline V gene are SGHRS and YFSETQ. The CDR3 runs to 15 residues. The V segment lost 0 bases and the J segment 8 bases; nucleotides outside the gene matches: 3. CDR3 nucleotide sequence: TGCGCCAGCAGCTTGGGGGGGACAGGGGGAGAAAAACTGTTTTTT. This gives the protein CASSLGGTGGEKLFF.

This clone appeared a few times. The rearrangement joins TRBV28 to TRBJ2-6; possible D gene TRBD1, 5 bases. CDR3 length: 16 amino acids. V was clipped by 6 bases and J by 2 bases, with 14 bases between them. Looked up from germline, CDR1 is MDHEN and CDR2 is SYDVKM. The CDR3 region is CASRGQGGAGANVLTF. CDR3 nucleotide sequence: TGTGCCAGCAGGGGTCAGGGTGGCGCTGGGGCCAACGTCCTGACTTTC.

The J gene is TRBJ2-1, the V gene TRBV5-6; D is ambiguous. Germline assignment: CDR1 SGHDT and CDR2 YYEEEE. V lost 0 bases and J 3 bases, leaving 7 bases between the germline ends. The CDR3 loop spans 14 amino acids. CDR3 nucleotides: TGTGCCAGCAGCTTGGTAGAGGACTACAATGAGCAGTTCTTC. Residues: CASSLVEDYNEQFF. The entire variable domain, with the rest obtained from reference TRBV5-6 and TRBJ2-1, is as follows: DAGVTQSPTHLIKTRGQQVTLRCSPKSGHDTVSWYQQALGQGPQFIFQYYEEEERQRGNFPDRFSGHQFPNYSSELNVNALLLGDSALYLCASSLVEDYNEQFFGPGTRLTVL.

The chain recombines TRBV5-1 with TRBJ2-1; TRBD2 aligns across 11 bases. The germline CDR1 and CDR2 sequences are SGHRS and YFSETQ. The CDR3 extends over 15 amino acids. The junction had 0 bases not matched to a gene; V was cut back by 1 base and J by 3 bases. The CDR3 here is CASSLTSGSYNEQFF. In nucleotides, the CDR3 is TGCGCCAGCAGCTTGACTAGCGGGAGCTACAATGAGCAGTTCTTC.

The CDR3 coding sequence is TGTGCCAGCAGCCTCCAAGGGAGCGGGAGTGGCTACGAGCAGTACTTC. Translated: CASSLQGSGSGYEQYF. The chain recombines TRBV7-8 with TRBJ2-7; 8 bases agree with TRBD2. The CDR3 has 16 residues. Germline V gene data show CDR1 as SGHVS and CDR2 as FQNEAQ. V lost 5 bases to trimming and J lost 3 bases; unmatched junction nucleotides: 12. Full variable domain (missing parts from reference TRBV7-8 and TRBJ2-7): GAGVSQSPRYKVAKRGQDVALRCDPISGHVSLFWYQQALGQGPEFLTYFQNEAQLDKSGLPSDRFFAERPEGSVSTLKIQRTQQEDSAVYLCASSLQGSGSGYEQYFGPGTRLTVT.

The V gene is TRBV5-5, the J gene TRBJ1-3; D may be TRBD1 (5 bases). V was cut by 4 bases and J by 0 bases, with 17 bases left in between. The CDR3 is 17 amino acids. Germline assignment: CDR1 SGHKS and CDR2 YYEKEE (reference sequence). The CDR3 DNA reads TGTGCCAGCAGCCATACTCCGGGACTTCTCTCTGGAAACACCATATATTTT. Its translation is CASSHTPGLLSGNTIYF. The entire variable domain, with the rest obtained from reference TRBV5-5 and TRBJ1-3, is as follows: DAGVTQSPTHLIKTRGQQVTLRCSPISGHKSVSWYQQVLGQGPQFIFQYYEKEERGRGNFPDRFSARQFPNYSSELNVNALLLGDSALYLCASSHTPGLLSGNTIYFGEGSWLTVV.